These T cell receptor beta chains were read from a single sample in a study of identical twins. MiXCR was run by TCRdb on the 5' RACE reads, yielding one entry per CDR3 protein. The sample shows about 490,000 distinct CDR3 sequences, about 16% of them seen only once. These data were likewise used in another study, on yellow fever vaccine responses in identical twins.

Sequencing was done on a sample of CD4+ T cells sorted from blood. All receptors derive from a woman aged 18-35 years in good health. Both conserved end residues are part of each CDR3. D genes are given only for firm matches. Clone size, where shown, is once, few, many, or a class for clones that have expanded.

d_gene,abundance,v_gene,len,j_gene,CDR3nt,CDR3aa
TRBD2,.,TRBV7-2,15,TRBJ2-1,TGTGCCAGCAGCCCTAGCGGGGAACCCTACAATGAGCAGTTCTTC,CASSPSGEPYNEQFF
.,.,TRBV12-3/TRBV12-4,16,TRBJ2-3,TGTGCCAGCAGCCCCCCTGTCCTGAGGGGGACAGATACGCAGTATTTT,CASSPPVLRGTDTQYF
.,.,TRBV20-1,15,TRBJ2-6,TGCAGTGCCAGTGTTGGAGCGGAAGGGGCCAACGTCCTGACTTTC,CSASVGAEGANVLTF
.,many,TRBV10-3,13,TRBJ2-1,TGTGCCATCAGTGATGGGACCACCTATGAGCAGTTCTTC,CAISDGTTYEQFF
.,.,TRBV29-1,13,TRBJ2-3,TGCAGCGGGCTGAGAACTAGCACAGATACGCAGTATTTT,CSGLRTSTDTQYF
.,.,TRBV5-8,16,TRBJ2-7,TGTGCCAGCAGCTTGGCCGGAAGGGGGGCGATTGACGAGCAGTACTTC,CASSLAGRGAIDEQYF
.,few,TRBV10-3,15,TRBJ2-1,TGTGCCATCAGCCAGGACCGGAGCTCCTACAATGAGCAGTTCTTC,CAISQDRSSYNEQFF
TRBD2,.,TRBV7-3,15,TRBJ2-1,TGTGCCAGCAGCTTACGAACTAGCGGGAGCGATGAGCAGTTCTTC,CASSLRTSGSDEQFF
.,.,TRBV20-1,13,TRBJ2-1,TGCAGTGTTCCCTACAGTGAGGGTAATGAGCAGTTCTTC,CSVPYSEGNEQFF
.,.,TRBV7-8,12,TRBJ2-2,TGTGCCAGCAGCATCCCCACCGGGGAGCTGTTTTTT,CASSIPTGELFF
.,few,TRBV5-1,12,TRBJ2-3,TGCGCCAGCAGCTTGGACGGCCGTACGCAGTATTTT,CASSLDGRTQYF